This TCR beta chain was retrieved from a study of Graves' ophthalmopathy and Graves' hyperthyroidism. Researchers took RNA transcripts and amplified TCR beta CDR3 regions from them. Scientists carried out first-round RT-PCR using HTBI primers and then a second-round multiplex PCR. TCRdb processed the multiplex PCR reads anew with MiXCR; each CDR3 protein has one entry. The repertoire holds about 700,000 distinct CDR3 sequences, with around 40% as singletons. Notes on this clonotype: Its antigen remains unknown.

Patients were excluded if they had other autoimmune diseases or uncontrolled infections, and likewise if pregnancy or lactation applied. The diagnosis combined clinical symptoms, thyroxine, TRAb, thyroid ultrasound and orbital computed tomography scans. The CDR3 contains 16 residues. The germline V gene has CDR1 LGHNA and CDR2 YNFKEQ. Trimming took 0 bases from V and 3 from J, leaving 14 bases between them. General observations from the study: Detection in blood was also observed for most expanded thyroid clonotypes above 0.001 frequency.

This clonotype was sampled from an adult man with Graves' ophthalmopathy. Sequencing was done on a sample of peripheral blood. This chain joins TRBV4-2 and TRBJ1-2, with D possibly matching TRBD1 (5 bases). The CDR3 reads CASSQDPMQGDYGYTF. The DNA for the CDR3 is TGTGCCAGCAGCCAAGATCCGATGCAAGGGGACTATGGCTACACCTTC.